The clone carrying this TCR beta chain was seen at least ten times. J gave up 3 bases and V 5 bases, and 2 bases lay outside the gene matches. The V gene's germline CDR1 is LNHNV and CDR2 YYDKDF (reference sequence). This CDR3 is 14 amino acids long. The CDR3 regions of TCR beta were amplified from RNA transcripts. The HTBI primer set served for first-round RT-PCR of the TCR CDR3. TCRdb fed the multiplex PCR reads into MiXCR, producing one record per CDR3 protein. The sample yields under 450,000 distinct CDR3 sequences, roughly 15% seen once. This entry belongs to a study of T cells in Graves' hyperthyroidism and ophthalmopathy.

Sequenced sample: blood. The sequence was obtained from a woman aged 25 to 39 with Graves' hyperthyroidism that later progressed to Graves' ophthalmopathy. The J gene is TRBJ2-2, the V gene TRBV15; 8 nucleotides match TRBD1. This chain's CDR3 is CATSPDRDTGELFF. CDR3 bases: TGTGCCACCAGCCCGGACAGGGACACCGGGGAGCTGTTTTTT.